This T cell receptor (beta chain) was identified in a study of tissue T cells after allogeneic stem cell transplantation (dated by TCRdb to between 2021 and 2024). A note on the overall study: TCR beta repertoires were profiled across many tissues obtained from research autopsies of patients with and without GVHD, as well as in mouse models of GVHD. The human arm was a prospective observational study without blinding or randomization. Points the paper makes about the study in general: The study did not determine which tissue TCRs were alloreactive or antigen-specific, and some clones might have been persisting host cells. Blood and spleen T cells captured only a limited portion of the TCR repertoire detected in tissues, in both patients and mice. Only a few T cell clones appeared in more than one patient, yet motif-based clustering showed tissue-specific repertoire signatures that were shared between patients. Within patients, how anatomically similar tissues were was a major factor shaping TCR repertoire composition, regardless of disease or transplant status. The patient cohort was small and clinically heterogeneous, and sampling depth was acknowledged as a limitation.

The library was generated by the immunoSEQ multiplex PCR assay. Adaptive Biotechnologies performed TCRbeta CDR3 sequencing at survey depth and reported CDR3 sequences, V/J genes, productive frequency, and template counts. TCR beta CDR3 regions were amplified from genomic DNA instead of RNA. From the authors' description of their analysis: Jensen-Shannon divergence served to quantify pairwise repertoire overlap between tissues, with 0 meaning identical and 1 meaning complete divergence. Based on pairwise JSD values, tissues were grouped by single-linkage agglomerative hierarchical clustering, and the results were shown as dendrograms. GLIPH2 was run on all patient samples with simulation_depth 1000, kmer_min_depth 3 and cdr3_length_cutoff 8, and groups with more than two unique CDR3s were retained. A standardized tissue-overlap score extrapolated Jaccard GLIPH-group overlap across patients to a standard repertoire size of 1000 clones. Associations of diversity with clinical or experimental variables used linear mixed-effect models with tissue fixed effects and individual random effects. TCRdb retrieved this table from immuneACCESS and kept in-frame rearrangements only. Not all clones are present; in checked studies, unresolved V genes account for under half, and no reason is known for the remainder. From that table come the V and J calls and clone size; the DNA was used to work out D and trimming. The sample table lists approximately 47,000 clones, nearly 75% of them with a count of one. The ten largest make up under 0.9% of the sample.

This clone was observed once. Its antigen remains undetermined. Gene designations and germline sequences in this entry are those of the mouse. The missing CDR3 end, 1 residue past where the read stops, is filled in from the germline J gene. The junction shows trimming of 4 bases on V and 0 bases on J, plus 8 bases between the germline ends. CDR1 and CDR2, looked up from the germline V gene, are LGHNA and YSYQKL. The CDR3 goes from the cysteine to the phenylalanine over 14 residues. The DNA covers only part of the CDR3, 39 bases in frame from base 1. The sequence derives from a pool of C57BL/6 mice in good health. The chain uses TRBV2 and TRBJ2-4; the D gene is not confidently resolved. The sample consisted of sorted cells pooled from one or two spleens. The CDR3 protein sequence reads: CASSPPDSQNTLYF. CDR3 bases read: TGTGCCAGCAGCCCCCCGGACAGTCAAAACACCTTGTAC. Beyond the CDR3, the reference TRBV2 and TRBJ2-4 genes provide the residues; the full variable domain reads: DPKIIQKPKYLVAVTGSEKILICEQYLGHNAMYWYRQSAKKPLEFMFSYSYQKLMDNQTASSRFQPQSSKKNHLDLQITALKPDDSATYFCASSPPDSQNTLYFGAGTRLSVL.